The 27 T cell receptor beta chains presented below share a single source sample, sequenced in a study of cytomegalovirus exposure and HLA in healthy donors. The PCR employed 60 Vbeta primers together with 13 Jbeta primers. Produced via immunoSEQ multiplex PCR; TCRdb's table is partial and in-frame only. The sample carries 100,000 to 150,000 clones, approximately 80% recorded once. Material: PBMCs. The receptors derive from a man aged 18 to 30 in good health and CMV-seronegative.

The rearrangement uses TRBV25-1 and TRBJ1-5; 7 positions agree with TRBD1. The germline V gene encodes CDR1 MGHDK and CDR2 SYGVNS. V shed 4 bases, J shed 7 bases, and the junction held 4 bases outside the gene matches. This CDR3 has 13 residues. The CDR3 spells CASSGQGSQPQHF. The CDR3 bases are TGTGCCAGCAGTGGACAGGGATCCCAGCCCCAGCATTTT.

The chain combines TRBV6-5 with TRBJ1-6; 8 bases fit TRBD1. The CDR3 covers 14 residues. V trimming: 5 bases; J trimming: 9 bases; junction bases outside the gene matches: 6. CDR1 and CDR2 (germline): MNHEY, SVGAGI. The CDR3 region is CASSQTGASSPLHF. CDR3 bases: TGTGCCAGCAGTCAGACAGGGGCGAGTTCACCCCTCCACTTT.

The chain couples TRBV13 to TRBJ2-7; D ambiguous. CDR1 is PRHDT and CDR2 is FYEKMQ in the germline V gene (reference sequence). The CDR3 runs to 14 residues. V was trimmed by 5 bases and J by 3 bases, leaving 14 bases between them. The CDR3 loop is CASSPRNLRYEQYF. The CDR3 region has the DNA TGTGCCAGCAGCCCGCGGAATCTCCGCTACGAGCAGTACTTC.

The chain is built from TRBV13 and TRBJ1-1; weak D call: TRBD1 (6 bases). From germline, CDR1 is PRHDT and CDR2 FYEKMQ (reference sequence). Trimming pared 3 bases from V and 1 base from J, leaving 12 bases between. CDR3 length: 15 amino acids. CDR3 in DNA: TGTGCCAGCAGCTTCCAGGGGAGGGGGAACACTGAAGCTTTCTTT. This gives the protein CASSFQGRGNTEAFF.

The V and J genes are TRBV5-4 and TRBJ1-5; 8 nucleotides match TRBD1. Germline V gene lookup returns CDR1 SGHNT and CDR2 YYREEE (reference sequence). The CDR3 loop spans 16 amino acids. V lost 7 bases to trimming and J lost 1 base; unmatched junction nucleotides: 10. CDR3 protein: CASLRQGAPSNQPQHF. The CDR3 DNA follows: TGTGCCAGCCTCAGGCAGGGGGCGCCGAGCAATCAGCCCCAGCATTTT.

The chain has TRBV2 and TRBJ1-5, with D tentatively TRBD1 (5 bases). CDR3 length: 15 residues. CDR1 is SNHLY and CDR2 is FYNNEI in the germline V gene. Deletions cut 6 bases from V and 2 bases from J, with 14 bases between. The CDR3 is CASRAGKVGNQPQHF. As DNA, the CDR3 is TGTGCCAGCAGAGCAGGGAAAGTCGGCAATCAGCCCCAGCATTTT.

The CDR3 loop reads CASSQERLAVDTQYF. CDR3 in DNA: TGTGCCAGCAGCCAAGAACGATTAGCAGTAGATACGCAGTATTTT. This chain joins TRBV14 and TRBJ2-3; no firm D call. CDR1 and CDR2 (germline): SGHDN, FVKESK. Trimming took 0 bases from V and 5 from J, leaving 12 bases between them. The CDR3 is 15 amino acids.

This rearrangement joins TRBV6-5 to TRBJ2-7; the match to TRBD1 covers 8 bases. Germline CDR1 reads MNHEY; CDR2 reads SVGAGI. The CDR3 is 14 amino acids. Germline trimming cut 5 bases from V and 5 bases from J; bases unmatched to any gene: 8. The CDR3 DNA follows: TGTGCCAGCAGTGACCGGGACAGGAGGAACGAGCAGTACTTC. Residues: CASSDRDRRNEQYF.

J is TRBJ1-1 and V is TRBV14; D is possibly TRBD1 (5 bases). Trimming stripped 4 bases from V and 3 bases from J, with 18 bases between. The germline gives CDR1 SGHDN, CDR2 FVKESK. The CDR3 totals 16 residues. The CDR3 loop reads CASSRPKGALDTEAFF. The CDR3 DNA follows: TGTGCCAGCAGCCGCCCCAAAGGGGCGTTGGACACTGAAGCTTTCTTT.

This chain uses TRBV7-9 with TRBJ2-2; the match to TRBD1 covers 10 bases. The CDR3 length is 15 residues. Losses at the gene ends were 4 bases for V and 7 bases for J; bases not matched to a gene: 6. Per germline, CDR1 SEHNR and CDR2 FQNEAQ (reference sequence). CDR3 in amino acids: CASSSGTGAIGELFF. The CDR3 coding sequence is TGTGCCAGCAGCTCCGGGACAGGGGCGATCGGGGAGCTGTTTTTT.

This sequence joins TRBV4-3 and TRBJ1-5; TRBD1 might be the D (5 bases). This CDR3 region has 15 residues. CDR1 LGHNA and CDR2 YSLEER come from the germline V gene. The germline V and J ends were trimmed by 2 bases and 5 bases, with 13 bases remaining between them. CDR3 sequence reads: CASSQSTQGYQPQHF. The DNA for the CDR3 is TGCGCCAGCAGCCAATCAACGCAGGGCTATCAGCCCCAGCATTTT.

The V gene is TRBV4-2, the J gene TRBJ1-2, with D uncertain. The V end lost 1 base, the J end lost 2 bases, and 5 bases lay between the germline ends. The CDR3 length is 13 residues. Germline V lookup: CDR1 LGHNA, CDR2 YNFKEQ. The CDR3 DNA is TGTGCCAGCAGCCAAGCCGGGAACTATGGCTACACCTTC. Translated: CASSQAGNYGYTF.

In this sample, this clone turned up a few times. The V call is TRBV25-1, the J call TRBJ1-3; D uncertain. The CDR3 is made up of 14 amino acids. Germline V lookup: CDR1 MGHDK, CDR2 SYGVNS. V lost 2 bases to trimming and J lost 7 bases, with 12 bases between them. DNA for the CDR3: TGTGCCAGCAGTGAACCACGATCGGGGAACACCATATATTTT. It translates to CASSEPRSGNTIYF.

This clone was observed a handful of times. This chain connects TRBV5-1 to TRBJ2-3; D not certain. Germline V gene lookup returns CDR1 SGHRS and CDR2 YFSETQ. The CDR3 covers 14 residues. V dropped 0 bases and J dropped 0 bases, with 5 bases sitting between them. The DNA of the CDR3 is TGCGCCAGCAGCTTGGCCAAAAGCACAGATACGCAGTATTTT. Protein sequence: CASSLAKSTDTQYF.

The chain links TRBV12-5 to TRBJ1-1, with D possibly TRBD1 on 6 matching bases. The CDR3 covers 13 residues. Trimming removed 9 bases from V and 1 base from J, with 12 bases in between. Germline V gene sequence: CDR1 LGHNT, CDR2 FRNRAP. The CDR3 sequence: CARTLGGNTEAFF. CDR3 coding DNA: TGTGCTAGGACTCTAGGGGGGAACACTGAAGCTTTCTTT.

This chain uses TRBV13 with TRBJ2-7; D might be TRBD2 (8 bases). V lost 5 bases to trimming and J lost 3 bases, with 20 bases between them. Germline loops: CDR1 PRHDT, CDR2 FYEKMQ (reference sequence). The CDR3 is 16 residues long. The CDR3: CASSTGGDRNFYEQYF. In nucleotides, the CDR3 is TGTGCCAGCAGCACGGGGGGGGACAGAAATTTCTACGAGCAGTACTTC.

The rearrangement links TRBV27 to TRBJ1-1; weak D call: TRBD1 (6 bases). With 4 bases removed from V and 0 bases from J, the gap between germline ends came to 12 bases. This CDR3 contains 15 residues. The germline V gene encodes CDR1 MNHEY and CDR2 SMNVEV (reference sequence). The CDR3 loop is CASSSRTEMNTEAFF. The CDR3 nucleotides are TGTGCCAGCAGTTCTCGGACAGAGATGAACACTGAAGCTTTCTTT.

The V and J genes are TRBV10-3 and TRBJ2-3, with TRBD2 matching over 8 bases. This CDR3 spans 15 amino acids. CDR1 is ENHRY, CDR2 SYGVKD, per germline. V lost 5 bases, J lost 1 base, and 5 bases stayed unmatched. The CDR3: CAISLSGAGTDTQYF. The CDR3 DNA is TGTGCCATCAGTCTTAGCGGGGCTGGCACAGATACGCAGTATTTT.

The chain recombines TRBV9 with TRBJ1-4; 10 nucleotides agree with TRBD1. After removal of 1 base from V and 2 bases from J, the junction contained 8 bases not matched to a gene. Germline lookup yields CDR1 SGDLS and CDR2 YYNGEE. The CDR3 covers 18 residues. As DNA, the CDR3 is TGTGCCAGCAGCGTAACGCCGACAGGGGGCCCGACTAATGAAAAACTGTTTTTT. This encodes CASSVTPTGGPTNEKLFF.

The chain combines TRBV2 with TRBJ1-6; a possible D gene is TRBD1 (6 bases). The CDR3 spans 16 residues. Trimming cost V 4 bases and J 8 bases, with 18 bases left between them. Per the germline V gene, CDR1 is SNHLY and CDR2 is FYNNEI. The CDR3 nucleotides are TGTGCCAGCAGTGGTTCAATGGGGGCTCTTTATTCACCCCTCCACTTT. This codes for CASSGSMGALYSPLHF.

This rearrangement joins TRBV19 to TRBJ1-4; TRBD1 matches at 9 bases. Germline trimming cut 6 bases from V and 6 bases from J; bases unmatched to any gene: 11. From germline, CDR1 is LNHDA and CDR2 SQIVND (reference sequence). This CDR3 is built from 16 residues. CDR3 DNA sequence: TGTGCCAGTAGACCGGGACAGGGAAAGCTTGATGAAAAACTGTTTTTT. Residues: CASRPGQGKLDEKLFF.

The chain joins TRBV5-4 to TRBJ2-1; 9 bases align to TRBD2. The V gene end was trimmed by 4 bases and the J gene end by 7 bases; junction bases not matched to a gene: 9. CDR1 SGHNT and CDR2 YYREEE come from the germline V gene (reference sequence). The length of the CDR3 is 15 residues. CDR3 in amino acids: CASSVAGGQGNEQFF. For the CDR3, the DNA is TGTGCCAGCAGCGTTGCGGGGGGGCAGGGGAATGAGCAGTTCTTC.

The V call is TRBV4-2, the J call TRBJ1-1; D call uncertain. With 1 base removed from V and 5 bases from J, the gap between germline ends came to 8 bases. The CDR3 consists of 13 residues. Germline assignment: CDR1 LGHNA and CDR2 YNFKEQ. The CDR3 region is CASSQALETEAFF. In DNA, the CDR3 is TGTGCCAGCAGCCAAGCCCTGGAGACTGAAGCTTTCTTT.

The chain is built from TRBV5-6 and TRBJ2-1, with 8 bases lining up with TRBD2. V gave up 2 bases and J gave up 2 bases; unmatched junction bases: 9. The CDR3 length is 17 residues. The V gene's germline CDR1 is SGHDT and CDR2 YYEEEE. Here the CDR3 DNA reads TGTGCCAGCAGCTTAGAGCGGGGGCGAGTGGCCTACAATGAGCAGTTCTTC. Its protein is CASSLERGRVAYNEQFF.

J is TRBJ1-1 and V is TRBV7-2, with D possibly matching TRBD1 (6 bases). The CDR3 runs to 13 residues. V lost 4 bases to trimming and J lost 4 bases, with 10 bases between them. CDR1 is SGHTA, CDR2 FQGNSA, per germline. CDR3 DNA: TGTGCCAGCAGCTCTGACAGGACCACTGAAGCTTTCTTT. It translates to CASSSDRTTEAFF.

In this sample, this clone turned up once. The rearrangement uses TRBV4-2 and TRBJ1-2; TRBD1 is a possible D gene (5 bases). Trimming shortened V by 1 base and J by 6 bases, and 12 bases separated the two germline ends. The CDR3 is 14 amino acids. Looked up from germline, CDR1 is LGHNA and CDR2 is YNFKEQ. This chain's CDR3 is CASSQATGADGYTF. The CDR3, as DNA: TGTGCCAGCAGCCAAGCAACAGGAGCCGATGGCTACACCTTC.

This clone was seen a single time. This chain joins TRBV2 and TRBJ2-1; 7 positions match TRBD2. CDR1 and CDR2 (germline): SNHLY, FYNNEI. This CDR3 is built from 13 residues. The trim removed 11 bases at V and 5 bases at J, leaving 9 bases unmatched. CDR3 DNA sequence: TGTGCCGGGGGGGTCGGGGCCAACAATGAGCAGTTCTTC. Translating it yields CAGGVGANNEQFF.